This T cell receptor beta chain was obtained from a study of T-cell memory formation after mild COVID-19. Study in general: Largely, the TCR clusters proved donor specific.

To note about this clonotype: The target antigen is unknown.

The CDR3 has 18 amino acids. Trimming removed 3 bases at V and 8 bases at J, with 27 bases between. CDR1 is KGHDR, CDR2 SFDVKD, per germline. TCRdb reprocessed the 5' RACE reads via MiXCR and lists one record per CDR3 protein. The sample has roughly 610,000 distinct CDR3 sequences; around a sixth are singletons. Study-level results: Clones that shrank (day 15 to 85) were balanced CD4/CD8, whereas later expanders leaned CD4+.

The sample consisted of PBMCs or a T cell subset sorted from them (not recorded which). This TCR derives from an adult woman who had mild COVID-19 (a few samples of this study predate the infection). Cell type and time point are not known. The gene calls are TRBV24-1 and TRBJ1-2, with D tentatively TRBD1 (6 bases). As DNA, the CDR3 is TGTGCCACCAGTGATGGGAGTTGGAGGGGCAGGGGTCCACTCGGCTACACCTTC. Residues: CATSDGSWRGRGPLGYTF.